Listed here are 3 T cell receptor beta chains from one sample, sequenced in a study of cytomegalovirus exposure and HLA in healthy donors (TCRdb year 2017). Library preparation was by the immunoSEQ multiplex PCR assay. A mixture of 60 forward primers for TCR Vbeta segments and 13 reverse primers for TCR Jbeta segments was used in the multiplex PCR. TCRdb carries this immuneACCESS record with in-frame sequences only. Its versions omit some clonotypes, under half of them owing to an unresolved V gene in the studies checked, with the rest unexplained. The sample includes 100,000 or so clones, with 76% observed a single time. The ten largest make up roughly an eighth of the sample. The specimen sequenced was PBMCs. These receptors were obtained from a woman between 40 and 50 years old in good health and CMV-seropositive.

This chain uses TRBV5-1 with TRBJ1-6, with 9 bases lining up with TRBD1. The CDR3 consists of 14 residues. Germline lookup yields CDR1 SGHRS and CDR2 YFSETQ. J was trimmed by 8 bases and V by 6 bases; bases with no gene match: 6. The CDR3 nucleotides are TGCGCCAGCAACAGGGGGCTCGGGGATTCACCCCTCCACTTT. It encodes CASNRGLGDSPLHF.

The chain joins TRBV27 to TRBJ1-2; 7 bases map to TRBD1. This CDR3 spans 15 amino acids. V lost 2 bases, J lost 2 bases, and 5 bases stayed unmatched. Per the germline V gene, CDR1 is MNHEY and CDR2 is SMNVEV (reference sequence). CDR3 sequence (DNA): TGTGCCAGCAGTTTAGTCCCCAGGGGGAACTATGGCTACACCTTC. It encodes CASSLVPRGNYGYTF.

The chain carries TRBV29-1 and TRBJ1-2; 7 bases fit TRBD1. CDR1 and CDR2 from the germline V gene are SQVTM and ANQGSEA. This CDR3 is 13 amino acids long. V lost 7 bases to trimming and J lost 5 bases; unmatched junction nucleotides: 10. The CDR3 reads CSGSTGVGYGYTF. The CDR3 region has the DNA TGCAGCGGCTCCACAGGGGTGGGGTATGGCTACACCTTC. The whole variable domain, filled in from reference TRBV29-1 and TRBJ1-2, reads SAVISQKPSRDICQRGTSLTIQCQVDSQVTMMFWYRQQPGQSLTLIATANQGSEATYESGFVIDKFPISRPNLTFSTLTVSNMSPEDSSIYLCSGSTGVGYGYTFGSGTRLTVV.